These T cell receptor beta chains were read from a single sample in a study of shared T cell receptors in the human thymus. TCRdb's table, derived via immunoSEQ multiplex PCR, lists solely in-frame clones and lacks some. Of about 380,000 clones listed, about 95% are singletons. The sequencing input was thymocytes. These receptors were taken from a human donor. Both conserved end residues are part of each CDR3. A D gene is named only where the DNA matches it firmly. Some rows mark clone size as missing; the rest say once, few, many or name a class of expanded clone.

V: TRBV27; D: .; size: .; J: TRBJ2-3; CDR3: CASSPSTDTQYF; DNA: TGTGCCAGCAGCCCCAGCACAGATACGCAGTATTTT
V: TRBV6-5; D: TRBD1; size: .; J: TRBJ1-1; CDR3: CASSRTGGEYTEAFF; DNA: TGTGCCAGCAGTCGCACAGGGGGCGAGTACACTGAAGCTTTCTTT
V: TRBV5-1; D: .; size: .; J: TRBJ1-5; CDR3: CASSLAGDQPQHF; DNA: TGCGCCAGCAGCTTGGCGGGGGATCAGCCCCAGCATTTT
V: TRBV27; D: TRBD1; size: .; J: TRBJ1-5; CDR3: CASSLTGQGNQPQHF; DNA: TGTGCCAGCAGTTTGACCGGACAGGGCAATCAGCCCCAGCATTTT
V: TRBV21-1; D: .; size: .; J: TRBJ1-5; CDR3: CASSVGDTSNQPQHF; DNA: TGTGCCAGCAGCGTCGGGGATACGAGCAATCAGCCCCAGCATTTT
V: TRBV14; D: TRBD2; size: .; J: TRBJ2-3; CDR3: CASSPRTSGTSTDTQYF; DNA: TGTGCCAGCAGCCCTAGGACTAGCGGGACTAGCACAGATACGCAGTATTTT
V: TRBV11-2; D: .; size: .; J: TRBJ1-1; CDR3: CASSFTSKGTEAFF; DNA: TGTGCCAGCAGCTTTACATCGAAGGGCACTGAAGCTTTCTTT
V: TRBV27; D: .; size: .; J: TRBJ2-3; CDR3: CASSLSGDFPRDTQYF; DNA: TGTGCCAGCAGTTTATCAGGGGACTTCCCCCGCGATACGCAGTATTTT
V: TRBV4-3; D: .; size: .; J: TRBJ2-1; CDR3: CASSQLRSLPGLGDEQFF; DNA: TGCGCCAGCAGCCAACTCCGAAGTTTGCCCGGCCTCGGGGATGAGCAGTTCTTC
V: TRBV2; D: .; size: .; J: TRBJ2-1; CDR3: CASSEALGVDCEQFF; DNA: TGTGCCAGCAGTGAAGCGCTTGGGGTGGATTGTGAGCAGTTCTTC
V: TRBV10-2; D: .; size: few; J: TRBJ1-5; CDR3: CASSESRGGEVNQPQHF; DNA: TGCGCCAGCAGTGAGTCGAGAGGGGGAGAGGTCAATCAGCCCCAGCATTTT
V: TRBV10-3; D: TRBD2; size: .; J: TRBJ2-2; CDR3: CAALAGIPTGELFF; DNA: TGTGCCGCGCTAGCGGGAATCCCCACCGGGGAGCTGTTTTTT
V: TRBV5-1; D: TRBD1; size: .; J: TRBJ2-7; CDR3: CASSYIPRTGILSYEQYF; DNA: TGCGCCAGCAGCTACATCCCCCGGACAGGGATCCTCTCCTACGAGCAGTACTTC
V: TRBV28; D: TRBD1; size: .; J: TRBJ1-1; CDR3: CASSPQGGNTEAFF; DNA: TGTGCCAGCAGTCCACAGGGGGGGAACACTGAAGCTTTCTTT
V: TRBV7-9; D: TRBD1; size: .; J: TRBJ1-2; CDR3: CASSLGQGYDGYTF; DNA: TGTGCCAGCAGCCTCGGACAGGGCTACGATGGCTACACCTTC
V: TRBV11-1; D: TRBD2; size: .; J: TRBJ2-1; CDR3: CASSLDQRDQYNEQFF; DNA: TGTGCCAGCAGCTTAGATCAGCGGGACCAGTACAATGAGCAGTTCTTC
V: TRBV28; D: TRBD1; size: .; J: TRBJ2-3; CDR3: CASRPGTGSGDTDTQYF; DNA: TGTGCCAGCAGACCCGGGACAGGGTCGGGGGACACAGATACGCAGTATTTT
V: TRBV9; D: .; size: .; J: TRBJ2-7; CDR3: CASSRQFDYEQYF; DNA: TGTGCCAGCAGTAGACAGTTTGACTACGAGCAGTACTTC
V: TRBV11-3; D: TRBD2; size: .; J: TRBJ2-3; CDR3: CASSLGGDTQYF; DNA: TGTGCCAGCAGCTTGGGAGGGGATACGCAGTATTTT
V: TRBV4-1; D: .; size: .; J: TRBJ2-1; CDR3: CASSQDSRGEQFF; DNA: TGCGCCAGCAGCCAAGATTCGCGGGGTGAGCAGTTCTTC
V: TRBV28; D: .; size: .; J: TRBJ2-3; CDR3: CASSYVAGPQYF; DNA: TGTGCCAGCAGTTATGTGGCAGGGCCGCAGTATTTT
V: TRBV4-1; D: .; size: .; J: TRBJ1-3; CDR3: CASSQDDSSGNTIYF; DNA: TGCGCCAGCAGCCAAGATGACAGCTCTGGAAACACCATATATTTT
V: TRBV6-1; D: TRBD2; size: .; J: TRBJ2-1; CDR3: CASKVGGGSLDEQFF; DNA: TGTGCCAGCAAGGTTGGTGGCGGGAGTTTGGATGAGCAGTTCTTC
V: TRBV7-9; D: TRBD1; size: .; J: TRBJ1-5; CDR3: CASSPGTGGSQPQHF; DNA: TGTGCCAGCAGCCCCGGGACAGGGGGATCTCAGCCCCAGCATTTT
V: TRBV11-3; D: .; size: .; J: TRBJ2-1; CDR3: CASSPGGSYNEQFF; DNA: TGTGCCAGCAGCCCCGGGGGCTCCTACAATGAGCAGTTCTTC
V: TRBV9; D: .; size: once; J: TRBJ2-7; CDR3: CASSLGRGPTHYEQYF; DNA: TGTGCCAGCAGCCTAGGGAGGGGGCCTACCCACTACGAGCAGTACTTC
V: TRBV27; D: .; size: .; J: TRBJ1-1; CDR3: CASSPPTGKAFF; DNA: TGTGCCAGCAGTCCTCCAACAGGGAAAGCTTTCTTT
V: TRBV6-4; D: .; size: .; J: TRBJ1-4; CDR3: CASSDSPGASANEKLFF; DNA: TGTGCCAGCAGTGACTCGCCCGGGGCAAGTGCTAATGAAAAACTGTTTTTT
V: TRBV28; D: .; size: .; J: TRBJ2-7; CDR3: CASSLRGSYEQYF; DNA: TGTGCCAGCAGTTTGAGGGGAAGCTACGAGCAGTACTTC
V: TRBV28; D: TRBD2; size: few; J: TRBJ2-7; CDR3: CASSPRQREHEQYF; DNA: TGTGCCAGCAGTCCCCGGCAGCGGGAGCACGAGCAGTACTTC
V: TRBV6-1; D: TRBD1; size: .; J: TRBJ2-5; CDR3: CASSPDRGGETQYF; DNA: TGTGCCAGCAGTCCGGACAGGGGAGGGGAGACCCAGTACTTC
V: TRBV27; D: .; size: .; J: TRBJ2-1; CDR3: CASSPPGNEQFF; DNA: TGTGCCAGCAGTCCCCCCGGAAATGAGCAGTTCTTC
V: TRBV9; D: TRBD1; size: .; J: TRBJ1-5; CDR3: CASSVAGGGQPQHF; DNA: TGTGCCAGCAGCGTAGCAGGGGGGGGTCAGCCCCAGCATTTT
V: TRBV30; D: .; size: .; J: TRBJ2-7; CDR3: CAADRSRYEQYF; DNA: TGTGCCGCAGACAGGTCGAGATACGAGCAGTACTTC